What follows are 29 T cell receptor beta chains derived from one specimen sequenced in a study of blood T cell repertoires in COVID-19. Sequencing used immunoSEQ multiplex PCR; TCRdb keeps in-frame clones, though not all of them. Of some 95,000 clones in the sample, around three quarters are singletons; the top ten hold approximately 6.8%. Specimen: peripheral blood. These receptors all stem from a man aged 70 or older with acute or convalescent COVID-19.

V is TRBV30 and J is TRBJ1-1; D might be TRBD1 (5 bases). With 2 bases removed from V and 1 base from J, the gap between germline ends came to 8 bases. CDR1 and CDR2 (germline): GTSNPN, SVGIG (reference sequence). This CDR3 has 13 amino acids. CDR3 sequence reads: CAWSRTSNTEAFF. In DNA, the CDR3 is TGTGCCTGGAGTAGGACATCGAACACTGAAGCTTTCTTT.

The count of this clone is one. V gene TRBV9 combines with J gene TRBJ1-3; D unclear. The CDR3 has 16 amino acids. Germline CDR1 is SGDLS and CDR2 is YYNGEE. V was pared by 0 bases and J by 0 bases, with 10 bases between. CDR3 in DNA: TGTGCCAGCAGCGTAGGAGGGAGTTTCTCTGGAAACACCATATATTTT. Translation gives CASSVGGSFSGNTIYF.

The chain has TRBV30 and TRBJ1-3; no definite D call. The germline gives CDR1 GTSNPN, CDR2 SVGIG (reference sequence). This CDR3 is 16 amino acids long. Trimming pared 3 bases from V and 1 base from J, leaving 16 bases between. In nucleotides, the CDR3 is TGTGCCTGGAGCTCCCCTGGCCCGGAGTCTGGAAACACCATATATTTT. It encodes CAWSSPGPESGNTIYF.

The rearrangement uses TRBV24-1 and TRBJ1-2; TRBD1 matches at 7 bases. Trimming removed 4 bases from V and 0 bases from J; junction bases left unmatched: 4. This CDR3 region has 15 residues. Germline lookup yields CDR1 KGHDR and CDR2 SFDVKD. The CDR3 nucleotides are TGTGCCACCAGTGAGACTGGGACAGCTAACTATGGCTACACCTTC. Protein product: CATSETGTANYGYTF.

The CDR3 sequence is CAISVRPSAGQGSHEQYF. CDR3 bases: TGTGCCATCAGCGTACGTCCCTCTGCCGGACAGGGGTCCCACGAGCAGTACTTC. This rearrangement joins TRBV10-3 to TRBJ2-7, with 9 positions matching TRBD1. J lost 5 bases, V lost 6 bases, and 20 bases had no gene match. The CDR3 runs 18 residues. Germline CDR1 is ENHRY and CDR2 is SYGVKD.

The genes are TRBV5-6 and TRBJ1-1; D is possibly TRBD1 (6 bases). The germline gives CDR1 SGHDT, CDR2 YYEEEE. V lost 1 base, J lost 9 bases, and 13 bases lay in between. The CDR3 sequence is 13 residues long. This CDR3 is CASSLQETGKAFF. In DNA, the CDR3 is TGTGCCAGCAGCTTGCAAGAGACAGGCAAAGCTTTCTTT. The complete variable domain, with remaining parts taken from reference TRBV5-6 and TRBJ1-1, reads DAGVTQSPTHLIKTRGQQVTLRCSPKSGHDTVSWYQQALGQGPQFIFQYYEEEERQRGNFPDRFSGHQFPNYSSELNVNALLLGDSALYLCASSLQETGKAFFGQGTRLTVV.

This clone came up a few times. CDR3 loop: CATSGSNRGSDEQYV. The CDR3 nucleotides read TGTGCCACCAGTGGTTCCAACAGGGGATCCGACGAGCAGTACGTC. The chain has TRBV24-1 and TRBJ2-7; 7 bases match TRBD1. V lost 5 bases to trimming and J lost 5 bases; unmatched junction nucleotides: 11. Germline loops: CDR1 KGHDR, CDR2 SFDVKD. The CDR3 is 15 amino acids.

The chain is built from TRBV2 and TRBJ2-1; 8 positions match TRBD1. This CDR3 has 14 amino acids. CDR1 is SNHLY and CDR2 is FYNNEI in the germline V gene. The junction had 6 bases not matched to a gene; V was cut back by 1 base and J by 10 bases. This chain's CDR3 is CASSEGRGPREQFF. The CDR3 region has the DNA TGTGCCAGCAGTGAAGGCAGGGGGCCCCGGGAGCAGTTCTTC.

This clone was detected only once. This sequence joins TRBV14 and TRBJ2-7; 8 nucleotides match TRBD1. The CDR3 extends over 16 amino acids. Germline CDR1 is SGHDN and CDR2 is FVKESK. The V and J ends lost 0 bases and 3 bases, in that order; junction bases with no gene match: 7. The CDR3 region is CASSQDQGAGYYEQYF. In DNA, the CDR3 is TGTGCCAGCAGCCAAGATCAGGGGGCAGGTTACTACGAGCAGTACTTC.

The V call is TRBV5-1, the J call TRBJ1-4, with 7 bases identical to TRBD1. The junction had 6 bases not matched to a gene; V was cut back by 3 bases and J by 10 bases. The CDR3 contains 13 residues. Germline values: CDR1 SGHRS, CDR2 YFSETQ. The CDR3 DNA reads TGCGCCAGCAGCTCGACAGGGTACGGAAAACTGTTTTTT. Amino acid sequence: CASSSTGYGKLFF.

This clone was seen a handful of times. The CDR3 region has the DNA TGTGCCAGCAGCTCTCCCGGACAGAGTTCCTATGGCTACACCTTC. This encodes CASSSPGQSSYGYTF. The J gene is TRBJ1-2, the V gene TRBV28; D is possibly TRBD1 (6 bases). V lost 6 bases and J lost 4, with 18 bases in between. This CDR3 is 15 amino acids long. Germline lookup yields CDR1 MDHEN and CDR2 SYDVKM.

A few counts support this clone. J is TRBJ1-2 and V is TRBV19; D is uncertain. The length of the CDR3 is 15 residues. The germline gives CDR1 LNHDA, CDR2 SQIVND (reference sequence). Trimming pared 3 bases from V and 3 bases from J, leaving 14 bases between. CDR3 nucleotide sequence: TGTGCCAGTAGTATTGGCAGCGCCACGTACTATGGCTACACCTTC. Protein sequence: CASSIGSATYYGYTF.

This clone qualifies as medium-sized. Distinct nucleotide sequences in the sample also encode this CDR3. The rearrangement joins TRBV18 to TRBJ1-5; 8 bases fit TRBD1. This CDR3 is built from 15 residues. Looked up from germline, CDR1 is KGHSH and CDR2 is LQKENI. J was trimmed by 2 bases and V by 4 bases; bases with no gene match: 4. The CDR3 region has the DNA TGTGCCAGCTCACGAGACAGGGGAGGCAATCAGCCCCAGCATTTT. As protein: CASSRDRGGNQPQHF.

The chain combines TRBV10-3 with TRBJ2-3, with D perhaps matching TRBD2 (7 bases). Looked up from germline, CDR1 is ENHRY and CDR2 is SYGVKD. Trimming shortened V by 3 bases and J by 0 bases, and 10 bases separated the two germline ends. The CDR3 extends over 15 amino acids. CDR3 DNA sequence: TGTGCCATCAGTGACGGGGGGCCTAGCACAGATACGCAGTATTTT. Translated, it gives CAISDGGPSTDTQYF.

V gene TRBV4-1 combines with J gene TRBJ1-1, with 7 bases matching TRBD1. Germline CDR1 MGHRA, CDR2 YSYEKL. The CDR3 has 15 residues. The ends lost 0 bases at V and 4 bases at J; junction bases unmatched: 5. DNA of the CDR3: TGCGCCAGCAGCCAAGAGGGCAGGGGGACCACTGAAGCTTTCTTT. Translation: CASSQEGRGTTEAFF.

The CDR3: CASSTINTEAFF. The CDR3 nucleotides read TGTGCCAGCAGCACTATAAACACTGAAGCTTTCTTT. The chain has TRBV6-6 and TRBJ1-1, with D unclear. The CDR3 is 12 residues long. V shed 6 bases and J shed 2 bases, with 7 bases lying between them. Germline CDR1 MNHNY, CDR2 SVGAGI (reference sequence).

This chain connects TRBV9 to TRBJ1-2; tentatively, D is TRBD1 (5 bases). Trimming took 4 bases from V and 4 from J, leaving 14 bases between them. The CDR3 is made up of 14 amino acids. The germline gives CDR1 SGDLS, CDR2 YYNGEE. This chain's CDR3 is CASSPRGGIYGYTF. CDR3 DNA: TGTGCCAGCAGCCCCCGGGGCGGGATCTATGGCTACACCTTC.

The chain recombines TRBV6-5 with TRBJ1-6; the match to TRBD1 covers 10 bases. CDR3 size: 15 residues. Unmatched junction bases numbered 5, after V lost 2 bases and J lost 10 bases. The germline gives CDR1 MNHEY, CDR2 SVGAGI. The CDR3 sequence is CASSYADRGRSPLHF. Written as DNA, the CDR3 is TGTGCCAGCAGTTACGCGGACAGGGGGAGATCACCCCTCCACTTT.

There are a few counts of this clone. The chain recombines TRBV5-4 with TRBJ2-6; TRBD1 might be the D (5 bases). Germline CDR1 is SGHNT and CDR2 is YYREEE (reference sequence). V was clipped by 4 bases and J by 3 bases, with 11 bases between them. There are 15 residues in the CDR3. The CDR3 region has the DNA TGTGCCAGCAGCCAGGGTGGCAATGGGGCCAACGTCCTGACTTTC. Amino acids: CASSQGGNGANVLTF.

This chain links TRBV7-8 with TRBJ1-5, with TRBD1 matching over 7 bases. The CDR3 length is 15 residues. Losses at the gene ends were 4 bases for V and 0 bases for J; bases not matched to a gene: 3. Germline CDR1 SGHVS, CDR2 FQNEAQ. CDR3 in amino acids: CASSWGQYSNQPQHF. CDR3 nucleotides: TGTGCCAGCAGCTGGGGACAGTATAGCAATCAGCCCCAGCATTTT. The whole variable domain, filled in from reference TRBV7-8 and TRBJ1-5, reads GAGVSQSPRYKVAKRGQDVALRCDPISGHVSLFWYQQALGQGPEFLTYFQNEAQLDKSGLPSDRFFAERPEGSVSTLKIQRTQQEDSAVYLCASSWGQYSNQPQHFGDGTRLSIL.

The chain recombines TRBV29-1 with TRBJ1-1; D is unclear. CDR3 length: 14 residues. V shed 7 bases and J shed 1 base, with 16 bases lying between them. Germline CDR1 SQVTM, CDR2 ANQGSEA. CDR3 loop: CSARPGSPNTEAFF. For the CDR3, the DNA is TGCAGCGCGAGACCGGGATCCCCGAACACTGAAGCTTTCTTT.

The chain carries TRBV12-5 and TRBJ2-1, with TRBD2 identical over 8 bases. The CDR3 sequence is 16 residues long. Germline CDR1 LGHNT, CDR2 FRNRAP. The V and J ends lost 1 base and 6 bases, in that order; junction bases with no gene match: 8. The CDR3 DNA is TGTGCTAGTGGTTTGGACTTTAGCGGGGCCATCAATGAGCAGTTCTTC. Protein sequence: CASGLDFSGAINEQFF.

Written as DNA, the CDR3 is TGTGCCACCAGTGATGATGACAGGGATCGATCGGGCTACACCTTC. Encoded protein: CATSDDDRDRSGYTF. V is TRBV24-1 and J is TRBJ1-2; 7 nucleotides align to TRBD1. Germline-derived CDR1 and CDR2 are KGHDR and SFDVKD. The V and J ends lost 3 bases and 8 bases, in that order; junction bases with no gene match: 11. This CDR3 is 15 amino acids long.

This rearrangement joins TRBV5-1 to TRBJ1-1; possible D gene TRBD1, 6 bases. The CDR3 is 16 residues long. Germline CDR1 reads SGHRS; CDR2 reads YFSETQ. With 0 bases removed from V and 3 bases from J, the gap between germline ends came to 15 bases. For the CDR3, the DNA is TGCGCCAGCAGCTTGGACGCTTGGCAGGGGTACACTGAAGCTTTCTTT. Protein product: CASSLDAWQGYTEAFF.

The DNA of the CDR3 is TGTGCCAGCAGCCGCCAACCGGGACACGGAAACACCATATATTTT. Its translation is CASSRQPGHGNTIYF. The chain recombines TRBV7-2 with TRBJ1-3; TRBD1 is a possible D gene (6 bases). V was pared by 5 bases and J by 4 bases, with 15 bases between. The CDR3 contains 15 residues. Germline V gene lookup returns CDR1 SGHTA and CDR2 FQGNSA. Variable domain in full (rest from reference TRBV7-2 and TRBJ1-3): GAGVSQSPSNKVTEKGKDVELRCDPISGHTALYWYRQSLGQGLEFLIYFQGNSAPDKSGLPSDRFSAERTGGSVSTLTIQRTQQEDSAVYLCASSRQPGHGNTIYFGEGSWLTVV.

This chain joins TRBV24-1 and TRBJ2-1; a weak D match, TRBD1 (6 bases). Per germline, CDR1 KGHDR and CDR2 SFDVKD. V shed 0 bases and J shed 5 bases, with 10 bases lying between them. This CDR3 is 15 amino acids long. The CDR3 region has the DNA TGTGCCACCAGTGATTTGACAGGGAGAGACAATGAGCAGTTCTTC. Encoded protein: CATSDLTGRDNEQFF.

The chain is built from TRBV7-8 and TRBJ1-2, with 10 bases fitting TRBD1. J lost 4 bases, V lost 5 bases, and 7 bases had no gene match. Germline lookup yields CDR1 SGHVS and CDR2 FQNEAQ. The CDR3 is 15 amino acids. The CDR3 DNA follows: TGTGCCAGCAGCCCTAGGGACAGGGGACTCTATGGCTACACCTTC. This sequence encodes CASSPRDRGLYGYTF.

The chain recombines TRBV10-1 with TRBJ1-1; D gene unclear. The CDR3 covers 14 residues. V was trimmed by 3 bases and J by 1 base, leaving 9 bases between them. Germline assignment: CDR1 WNHNN and CDR2 SYGVQD (reference sequence). In nucleotides, the CDR3 is TGCGCCAGCAGTGATACAGAGACGAACACTGAAGCTTTCTTT. Amino acid sequence: CASSDTETNTEAFF.

The table lists this clone with a count of one. This chain links TRBV19 with TRBJ1-5; D ambiguous. Germline CDR1 LNHDA, CDR2 SQIVND (reference sequence). V was clipped by 6 bases and J by 2 bases, with 14 bases between them. The CDR3 is made up of 15 amino acids. The CDR3 sequence: CASRPPRVGNQPQHF. The CDR3, as DNA: TGTGCCAGTAGACCACCTCGAGTCGGCAATCAGCCCCAGCATTTT.